What follows describes a single TCR beta chain. Sequenced by immunoSEQ multiplex PCR; TCRdb stores in-frame clones only, minus some. The sample holds just over 90,000 clones, 90% seen once. The record originates from a study of blood T cell repertoires in COVID-19. As for the study in general: Acute-phase and convalescent COVID-19 samples originated in the United States, Italy and Spain. Sources were T cells, B-cell-depleted T cells, or PBMCs; the material itself was cDNA or gDNA.

The sequence was collected from a human donor with active COVID-19. The donor label of this sample is uncertain. Sequences were obtained from peripheral blood.

The CDR3 region has the DNA TGTGCCAGCAGCTTACAGGGGCCCCTCTCCTACGAGCAGTACTTC. Translated, it gives CASSLQGPLSYEQYF. The genes are TRBV7-2 and TRBJ2-7; D may be TRBD1 (6 bases). CDR1 and CDR2 from the germline V gene are SGHTA and FQGNSA. This CDR3 has 15 residues. The V gene lost 2 bases and the J gene lost 0 bases, with 11 bases spanning the gap.